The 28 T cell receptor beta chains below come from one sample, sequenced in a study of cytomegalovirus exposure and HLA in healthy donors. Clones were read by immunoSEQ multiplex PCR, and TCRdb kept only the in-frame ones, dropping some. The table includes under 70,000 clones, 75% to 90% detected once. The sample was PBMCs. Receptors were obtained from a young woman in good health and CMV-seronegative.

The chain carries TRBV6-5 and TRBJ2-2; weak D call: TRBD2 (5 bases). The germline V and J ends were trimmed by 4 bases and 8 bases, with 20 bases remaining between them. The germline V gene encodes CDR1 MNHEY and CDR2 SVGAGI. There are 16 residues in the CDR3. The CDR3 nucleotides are TGTGCCAGCAGTTCCCTGGGGAGCTCCGAAGGGGGGGAGCTGTTTTTT. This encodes CASSSLGSSEGGELFF.

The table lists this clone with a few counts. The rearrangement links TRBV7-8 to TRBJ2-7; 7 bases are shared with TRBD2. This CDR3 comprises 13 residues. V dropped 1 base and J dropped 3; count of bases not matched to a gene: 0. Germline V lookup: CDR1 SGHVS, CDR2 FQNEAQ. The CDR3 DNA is TGTGCCAGCAGCTTAGGGGAGGGCTACGAGCAGTACTTC. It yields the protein CASSLGEGYEQYF.

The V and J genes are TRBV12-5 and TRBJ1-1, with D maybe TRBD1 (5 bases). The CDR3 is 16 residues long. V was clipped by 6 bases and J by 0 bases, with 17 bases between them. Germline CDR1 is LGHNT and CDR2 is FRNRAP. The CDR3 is CASGPQGMKMNTEAFF. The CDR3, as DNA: TGTGCTAGTGGCCCCCAGGGAATGAAGATGAACACTGAAGCTTTCTTT. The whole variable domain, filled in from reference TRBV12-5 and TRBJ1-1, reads DARVTQTPRHKVTEMGQEVTMRCQPILGHNTVFWYRQTMMQGLELLAYFRNRAPLDDSGMPKDRFSAEMPDATLATLKIQPSEPRDSAVYFCASGPQGMKMNTEAFFGQGTRLTVV.

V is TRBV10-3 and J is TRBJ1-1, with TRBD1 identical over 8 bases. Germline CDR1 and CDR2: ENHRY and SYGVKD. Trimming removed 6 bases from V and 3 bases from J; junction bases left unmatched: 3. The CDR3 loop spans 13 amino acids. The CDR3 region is CAISTTGDTEAFF. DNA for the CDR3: TGTGCCATCAGCACGACAGGGGACACTGAAGCTTTCTTT.

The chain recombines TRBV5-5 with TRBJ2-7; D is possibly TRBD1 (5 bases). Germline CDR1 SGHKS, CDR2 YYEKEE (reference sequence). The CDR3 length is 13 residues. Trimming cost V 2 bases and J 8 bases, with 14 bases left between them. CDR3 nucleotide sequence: TGTGCCAGCAGCTTCGTACAGGTTGTTAAGCAGTACTTC. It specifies CASSFVQVVKQYF.

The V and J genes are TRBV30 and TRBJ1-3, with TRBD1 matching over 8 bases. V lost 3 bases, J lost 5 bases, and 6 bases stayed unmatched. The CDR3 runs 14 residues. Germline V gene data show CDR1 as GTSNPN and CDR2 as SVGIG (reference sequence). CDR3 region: CAWSAGTGRNTIYF. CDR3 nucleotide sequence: TGTGCCTGGAGCGCCGGGACAGGTCGAAACACCATATATTTT. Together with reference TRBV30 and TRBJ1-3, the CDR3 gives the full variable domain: SQTIHQWPATLVQPVGSPLSLECTVEGTSNPNLYWYRQAAGRGLQLLFYSVGIGQISSEVPQNLSASRPQDRQFILSSKKLLLSDSGFYLCAWSAGTGRNTIYFGEGSWLTVV.

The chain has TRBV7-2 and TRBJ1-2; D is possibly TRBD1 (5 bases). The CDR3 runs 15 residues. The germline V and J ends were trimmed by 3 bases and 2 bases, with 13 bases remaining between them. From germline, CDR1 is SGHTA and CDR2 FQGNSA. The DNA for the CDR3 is TGTGCCAGCAGCTTCTTTCCGACAGAGAACTATGGCTACACCTTC. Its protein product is CASSFFPTENYGYTF.

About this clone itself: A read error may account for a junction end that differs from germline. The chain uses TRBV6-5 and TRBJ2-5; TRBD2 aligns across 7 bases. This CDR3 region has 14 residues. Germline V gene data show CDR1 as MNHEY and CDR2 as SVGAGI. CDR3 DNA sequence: TGTGCCAGCAGTTACTGGCAGGCGGGAGAGGCCCAGTACTTC. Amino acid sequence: CASSYWQAGEAQYF.

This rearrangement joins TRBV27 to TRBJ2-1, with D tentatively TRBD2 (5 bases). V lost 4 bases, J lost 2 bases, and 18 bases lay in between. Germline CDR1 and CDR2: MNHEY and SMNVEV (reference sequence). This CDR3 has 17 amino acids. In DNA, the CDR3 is TGTGCCAGCAGTTCCGACCGACTACCCGGGCCCTACAATGAGCAGTTCTTC. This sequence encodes CASSSDRLPGPYNEQFF.

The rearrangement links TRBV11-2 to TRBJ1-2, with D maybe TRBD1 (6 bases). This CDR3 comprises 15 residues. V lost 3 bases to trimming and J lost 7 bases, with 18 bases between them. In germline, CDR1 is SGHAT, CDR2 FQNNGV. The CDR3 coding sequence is TGTGCCAGCAGCTTGGGAAACGGGGGGGGCTTTGGCTACACCTTC. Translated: CASSLGNGGGFGYTF. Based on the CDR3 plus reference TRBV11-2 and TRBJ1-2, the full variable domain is EAGVAQSPRYKIIEKRQSVAFWCNPISGHATLYWYQQILGQGPKLLIQFQNNGVVDDSQLPKDRFSAERLKGVDSTLKIQPAKLEDSAVYLCASSLGNGGGFGYTFGSGTRLTVV.

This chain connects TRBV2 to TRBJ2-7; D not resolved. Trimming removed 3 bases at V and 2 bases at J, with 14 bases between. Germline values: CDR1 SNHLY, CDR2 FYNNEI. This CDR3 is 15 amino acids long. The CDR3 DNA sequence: TGTGCCAGCAGTGAGGCCCGGGTTATCCCCTACGAGCAGTACTTC. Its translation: CASSEARVIPYEQYF.

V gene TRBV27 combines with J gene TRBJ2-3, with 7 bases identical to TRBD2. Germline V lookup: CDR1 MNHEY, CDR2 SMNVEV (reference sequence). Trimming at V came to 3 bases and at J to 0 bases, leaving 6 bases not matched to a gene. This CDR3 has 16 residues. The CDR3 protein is CASSFLAGASTDTQYF. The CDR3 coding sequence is TGTGCCAGCAGTTTTTTGGCGGGAGCGAGCACAGATACGCAGTATTTT.

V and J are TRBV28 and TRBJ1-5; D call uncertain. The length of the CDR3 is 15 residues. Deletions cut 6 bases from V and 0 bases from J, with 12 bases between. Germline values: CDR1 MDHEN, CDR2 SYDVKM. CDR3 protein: CASSPAGYSNQPQHF. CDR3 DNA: TGTGCCAGCAGCCCCGCCGGGTATAGCAATCAGCCCCAGCATTTT.

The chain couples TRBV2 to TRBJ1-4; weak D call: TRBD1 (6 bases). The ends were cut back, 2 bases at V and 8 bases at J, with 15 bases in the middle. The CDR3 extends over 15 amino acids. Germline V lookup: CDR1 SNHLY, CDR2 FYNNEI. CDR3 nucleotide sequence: TGTGCCAGCAGTGAACAGGGCAGGGGATACGAAAAACTGTTTTTT. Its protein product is CASSEQGRGYEKLFF.

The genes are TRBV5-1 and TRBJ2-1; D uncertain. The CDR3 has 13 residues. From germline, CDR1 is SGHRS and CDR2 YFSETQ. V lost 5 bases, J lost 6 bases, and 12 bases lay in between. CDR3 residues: CASRLEPSNEQFF. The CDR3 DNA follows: TGCGCCAGCAGGCTCGAGCCGAGCAATGAGCAGTTCTTC.

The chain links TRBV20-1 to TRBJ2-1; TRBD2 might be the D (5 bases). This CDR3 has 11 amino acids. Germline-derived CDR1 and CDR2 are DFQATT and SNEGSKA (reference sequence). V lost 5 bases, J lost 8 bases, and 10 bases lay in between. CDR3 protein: CSAGTRHEQFF. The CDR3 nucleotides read TGCAGTGCTGGTACTAGGCATGAGCAGTTCTTC.

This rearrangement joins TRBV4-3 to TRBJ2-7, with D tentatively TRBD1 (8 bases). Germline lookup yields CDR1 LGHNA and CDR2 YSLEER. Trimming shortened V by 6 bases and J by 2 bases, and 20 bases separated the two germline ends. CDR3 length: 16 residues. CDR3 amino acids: CASRLLKRDRPYEQYF. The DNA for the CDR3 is TGCGCCAGCAGACTACTAAAGCGGGACAGGCCCTACGAGCAGTACTTC.

The CDR3 reads CASSGYGTSDNEQFF. Written as DNA, the CDR3 is TGTGCCAGCAGTGGCTACGGGACAAGTGACAATGAGCAGTTCTTC. The rearrangement uses TRBV27 and TRBJ2-1; a possible D gene is TRBD1 (6 bases). Germline loops: CDR1 MNHEY, CDR2 SMNVEV (reference sequence). The length of the CDR3 is 15 residues. Between the trimmed V and J ends, which lost 5 bases and 5 bases, there was a span of 16 bases.

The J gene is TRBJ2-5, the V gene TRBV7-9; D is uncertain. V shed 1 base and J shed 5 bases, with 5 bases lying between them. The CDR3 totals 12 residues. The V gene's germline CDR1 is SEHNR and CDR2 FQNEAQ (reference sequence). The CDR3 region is CASSLVIETQYF. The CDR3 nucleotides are TGTGCCAGCAGCTTAGTAATCGAGACCCAGTACTTC.

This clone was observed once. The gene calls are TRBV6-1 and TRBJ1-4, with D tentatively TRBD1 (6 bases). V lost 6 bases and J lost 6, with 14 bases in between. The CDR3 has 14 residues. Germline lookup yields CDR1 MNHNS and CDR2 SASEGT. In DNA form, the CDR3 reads TGTGCCAGCAGCCACTGGACAGAGGATGAAAAACTGTTTTTT. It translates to CASSHWTEDEKLFF.

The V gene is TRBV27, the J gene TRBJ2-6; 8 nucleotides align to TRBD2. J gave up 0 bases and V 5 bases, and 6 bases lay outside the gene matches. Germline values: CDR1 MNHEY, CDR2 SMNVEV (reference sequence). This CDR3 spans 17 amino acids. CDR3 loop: CASSPLAGSSGANVLTF. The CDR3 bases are TGTGCCAGCAGTCCGTTAGCGGGAAGCTCTGGGGCCAACGTCCTGACTTTC. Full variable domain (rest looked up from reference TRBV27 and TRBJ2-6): EAQVTQNPRYLITVTGKKLTVTCSQNMNHEYMSWYRQDPGLGLRQIYYSMNVEVTDKGDVPEGYKVSRKEKRNFPLILESPSPNQTSLYFCASSPLAGSSGANVLTFGAGSRLTVL.

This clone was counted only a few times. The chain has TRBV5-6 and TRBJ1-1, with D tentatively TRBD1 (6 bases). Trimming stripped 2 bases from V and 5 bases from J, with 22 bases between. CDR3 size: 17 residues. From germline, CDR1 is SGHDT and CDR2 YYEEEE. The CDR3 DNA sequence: TGTGCCAGCAGCTTTGAGTTGACAGGCTCCTCGGGGACTGAAGCTTTCTTT. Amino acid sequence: CASSFELTGSSGTEAFF.

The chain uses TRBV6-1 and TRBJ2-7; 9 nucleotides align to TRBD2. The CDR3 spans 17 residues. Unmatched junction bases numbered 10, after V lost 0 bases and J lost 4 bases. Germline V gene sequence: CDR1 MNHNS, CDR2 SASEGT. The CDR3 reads CASSEARVAGVPYEQYF. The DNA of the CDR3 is TGTGCCAGCAGTGAAGCGCGGGTAGCGGGGGTACCTTACGAGCAGTACTTC.

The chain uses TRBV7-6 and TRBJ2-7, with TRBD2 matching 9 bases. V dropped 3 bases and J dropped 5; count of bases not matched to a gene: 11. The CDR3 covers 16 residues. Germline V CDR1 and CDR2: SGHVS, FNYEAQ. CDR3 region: CASSFGGRGRMDEQYF. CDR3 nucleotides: TGTGCCAGCAGCTTTGGCGGGAGGGGTAGGATGGACGAGCAGTACTTC.

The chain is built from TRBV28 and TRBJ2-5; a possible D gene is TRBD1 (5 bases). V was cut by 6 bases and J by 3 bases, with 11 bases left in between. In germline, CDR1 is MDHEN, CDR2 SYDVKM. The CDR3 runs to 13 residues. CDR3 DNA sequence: TGTGCCAGCAGCCCAGACAGAAAAGAGACCCAGTACTTC. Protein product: CASSPDRKETQYF.

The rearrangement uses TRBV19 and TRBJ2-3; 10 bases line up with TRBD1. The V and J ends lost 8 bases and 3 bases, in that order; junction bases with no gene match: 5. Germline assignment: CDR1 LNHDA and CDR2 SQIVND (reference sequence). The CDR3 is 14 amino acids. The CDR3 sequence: CASGPGQGTDTQYF. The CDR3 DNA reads TGTGCCAGTGGGCCGGGACAGGGGACAGATACGCAGTATTTT. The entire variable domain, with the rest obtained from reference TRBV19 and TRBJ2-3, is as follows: DGGITQSPKYLFRKEGQNVTLSCEQNLNHDAMYWYRQDPGQGLRLIYYSQIVNDFQKGDIAEGYSVSREKKESFPLTVTSAQKNPTAFYLCASGPGQGTDTQYFGPGTRLTVL.

The CDR3 protein is CASSLADIAKNIQYF. The CDR3 DNA reads TGTGCCAGCAGCTTGGCGGACATAGCCAAAAACATTCAGTACTTC. The chain couples TRBV7-2 to TRBJ2-4; possible D gene TRBD1, 5 bases. Per germline, CDR1 SGHTA and CDR2 FQGNSA. V was clipped by 3 bases and J by 0 bases, with 9 bases between them. The CDR3 consists of 15 residues.

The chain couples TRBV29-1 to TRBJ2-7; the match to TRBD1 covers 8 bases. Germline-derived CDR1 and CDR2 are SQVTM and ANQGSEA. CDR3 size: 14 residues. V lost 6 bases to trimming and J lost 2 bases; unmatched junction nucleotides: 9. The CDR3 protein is CSVQIRDRPYEQYF. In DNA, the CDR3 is TGCAGCGTGCAAATCCGGGACAGGCCCTACGAGCAGTACTTC.